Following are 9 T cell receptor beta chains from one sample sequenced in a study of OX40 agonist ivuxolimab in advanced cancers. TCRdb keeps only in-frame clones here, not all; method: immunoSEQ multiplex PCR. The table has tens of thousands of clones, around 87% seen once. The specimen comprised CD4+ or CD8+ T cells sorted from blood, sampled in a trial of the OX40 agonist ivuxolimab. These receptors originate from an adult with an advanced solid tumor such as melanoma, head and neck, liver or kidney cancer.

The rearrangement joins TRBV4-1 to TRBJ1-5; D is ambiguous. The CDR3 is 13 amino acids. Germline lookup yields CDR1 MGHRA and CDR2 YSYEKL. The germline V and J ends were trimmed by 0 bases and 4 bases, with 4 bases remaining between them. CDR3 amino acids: CASSQDPNQPQHF. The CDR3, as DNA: TGCGCCAGCAGCCAAGATCCTAATCAGCCCCAGCATTTT.

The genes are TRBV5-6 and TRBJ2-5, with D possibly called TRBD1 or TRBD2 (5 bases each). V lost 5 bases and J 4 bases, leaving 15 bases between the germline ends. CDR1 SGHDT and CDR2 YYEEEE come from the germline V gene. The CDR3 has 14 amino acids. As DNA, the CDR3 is TGTGCCAGCAGTTTTTATGGGGGTCTAGAGACCCAGTACTTC. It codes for CASSFYGGLETQYF.

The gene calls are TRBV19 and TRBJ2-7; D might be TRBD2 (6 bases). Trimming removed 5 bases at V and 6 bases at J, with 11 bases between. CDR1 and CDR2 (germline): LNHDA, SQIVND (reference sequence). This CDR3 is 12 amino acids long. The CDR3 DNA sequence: TGTGCCAGTAGTTCAACTAGCTCCGAGCAGTACTTC. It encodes CASSSTSSEQYF. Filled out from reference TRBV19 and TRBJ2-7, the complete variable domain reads DGGITQSPKYLFRKEGQNVTLSCEQNLNHDAMYWYRQDPGQGLRLIYYSQIVNDFQKGDIAEGYSVSREKKESFPLTVTSAQKNPTAFYLCASSSTSSEQYFGPGTRLTVT.

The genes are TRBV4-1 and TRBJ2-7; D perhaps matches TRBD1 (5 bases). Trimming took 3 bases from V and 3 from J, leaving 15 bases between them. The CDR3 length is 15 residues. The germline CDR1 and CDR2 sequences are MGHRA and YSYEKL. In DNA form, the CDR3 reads TGCGCCAGCAGCCAGCAGACAGTTGCCTTCTACGAGCAGTACTTC. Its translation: CASSQQTVAFYEQYF.

Here the CDR3 DNA reads TGTGCCAGCAGCCAAGTCACTAGCGGAACCGCAGATACGCAGTATTTT. Translated, it gives CASSQVTSGTADTQYF. The rearrangement uses TRBV4-2 and TRBJ2-3; 8 bases map to TRBD2. The CDR3 sequence is 16 residues long. The ends lost 1 base at V and 4 bases at J; junction bases unmatched: 7. Germline V gene data show CDR1 as LGHNA and CDR2 as YNFKEQ.

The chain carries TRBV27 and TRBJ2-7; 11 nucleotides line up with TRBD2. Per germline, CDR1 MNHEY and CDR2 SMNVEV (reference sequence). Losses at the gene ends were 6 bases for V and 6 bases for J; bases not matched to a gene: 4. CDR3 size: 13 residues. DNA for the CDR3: TGTGCCAGCAGCCTAGCGGGAGGCTCCGAGCAGTACTTC. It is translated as CASSLAGGSEQYF.

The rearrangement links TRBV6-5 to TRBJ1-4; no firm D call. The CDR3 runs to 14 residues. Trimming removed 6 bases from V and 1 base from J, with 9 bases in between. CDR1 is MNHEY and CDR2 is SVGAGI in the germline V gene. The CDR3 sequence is CASRTDRTNEKLFF. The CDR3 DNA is TGTGCCAGCAGGACGGACCGAACTAATGAAAAACTGTTTTTT.

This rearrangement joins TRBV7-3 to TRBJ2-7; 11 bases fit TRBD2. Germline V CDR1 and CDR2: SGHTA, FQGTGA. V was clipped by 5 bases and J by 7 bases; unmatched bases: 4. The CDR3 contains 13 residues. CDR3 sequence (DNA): TGTGCCAGCAGCGTACTAGCGGGAGATGAGCAGTACTTC. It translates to CASSVLAGDEQYF.

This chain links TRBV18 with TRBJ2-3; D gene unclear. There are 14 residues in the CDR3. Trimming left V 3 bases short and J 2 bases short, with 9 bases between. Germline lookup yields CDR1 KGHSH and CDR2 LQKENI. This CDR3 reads CASSPNAATDTQYF. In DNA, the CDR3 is TGTGCCAGCTCACCGAATGCCGCCACAGATACGCAGTATTTT.